This T cell receptor beta chain was identified during a study of OX40 agonist ivuxolimab in advanced cancers. Study-level information: Intravenous ivuxolimab was administered to patients every 2 weeks at 0.01 to 10 mg/kg. Dose-escalation subjects each had hepatocellular carcinoma, melanoma, renal cell or head and neck cancer.

Profiling relied on immunoSEQ multiplex PCR, and the TCRdb table lists in-frame clones only, not all of them. The data contain about 56,000 clones, 83% of them singletons. General study results and limits: No antigen was identified for the clonally expanded peripheral T cells.

On this clone: No antigen is known for it.

Source: CD4+ or CD8+ T cells sorted from blood, taken in a trial of the OX40 agonist ivuxolimab. The receptor was derived from an adult with an advanced solid tumor such as melanoma, head and neck, liver or kidney cancer.

CDR3 coding DNA: TGTGCCAGCAGCTTGTCCGGGTCCGGTGAGCAGTTCTTC. It specifies CASSLSGSGEQFF. The chain combines TRBV5-6 with TRBJ2-1; D gene ambiguous. Germline loops: CDR1 SGHDT, CDR2 YYEEEE. V was pared by 1 base and J by 9 bases, with 11 bases between. The CDR3 length is 13 residues.